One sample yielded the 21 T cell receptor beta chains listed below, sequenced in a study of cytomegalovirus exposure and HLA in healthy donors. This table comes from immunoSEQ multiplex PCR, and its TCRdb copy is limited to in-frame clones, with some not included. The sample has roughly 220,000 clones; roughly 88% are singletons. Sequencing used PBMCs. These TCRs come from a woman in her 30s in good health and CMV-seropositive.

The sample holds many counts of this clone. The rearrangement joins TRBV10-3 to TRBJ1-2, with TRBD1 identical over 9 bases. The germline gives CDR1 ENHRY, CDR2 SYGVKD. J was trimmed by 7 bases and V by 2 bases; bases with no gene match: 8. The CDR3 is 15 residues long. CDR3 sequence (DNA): TGTGCCATCAGTGAGGCTGTACAGGGGGCCGGTGGCTACACCTTC. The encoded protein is CAISEAVQGAGGYTF.

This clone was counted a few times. CDR3 sequence: CASSDTRPNTGELFF. The CDR3 bases are TGTGCCAGCAGTGACACAAGACCGAACACCGGGGAGCTGTTTTTT. V is TRBV2 and J is TRBJ2-2; D gene uncertain. CDR1 is SNHLY and CDR2 is FYNNEI in the germline V gene. The V and J ends lost 3 bases and 0 bases respectively, with 8 bases between them. This CDR3 contains 15 residues.

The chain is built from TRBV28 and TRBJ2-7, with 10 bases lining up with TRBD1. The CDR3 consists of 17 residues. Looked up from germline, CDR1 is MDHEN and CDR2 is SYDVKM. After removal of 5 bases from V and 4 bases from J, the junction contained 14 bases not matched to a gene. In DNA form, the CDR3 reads TGTGCCAGCAGTCTAAACACCGGGACAGGGGATTTATACGAGCAGTACTTC. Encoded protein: CASSLNTGTGDLYEQYF.

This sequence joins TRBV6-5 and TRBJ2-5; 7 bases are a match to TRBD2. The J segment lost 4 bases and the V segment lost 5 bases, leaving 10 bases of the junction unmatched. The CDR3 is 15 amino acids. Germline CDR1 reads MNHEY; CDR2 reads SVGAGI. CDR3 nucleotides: TGTGCCAGCAGTATAATGGGAGGGAACAGAGAGACCCAGTACTTC. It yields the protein CASSIMGGNRETQYF.

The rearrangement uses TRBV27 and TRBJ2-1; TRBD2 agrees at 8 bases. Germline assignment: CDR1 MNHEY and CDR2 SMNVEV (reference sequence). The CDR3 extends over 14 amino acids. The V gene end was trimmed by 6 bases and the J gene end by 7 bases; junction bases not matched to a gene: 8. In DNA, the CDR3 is TGTGCCAGCAGCCGGAGCGGGAGTTTTAATGAGCAGTTCTTC. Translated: CASSRSGSFNEQFF.

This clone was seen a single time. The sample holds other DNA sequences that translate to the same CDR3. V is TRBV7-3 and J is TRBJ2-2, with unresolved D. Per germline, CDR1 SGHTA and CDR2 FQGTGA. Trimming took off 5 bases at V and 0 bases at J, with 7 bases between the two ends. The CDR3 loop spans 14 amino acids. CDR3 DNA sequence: TGTGCCAGCAGCCTAGGGACGAACACCGGGGAGCTGTTTTTT. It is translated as CASSLGTNTGELFF.

CDR3 residues: CASSSLRAKPYEQYF. In DNA, the CDR3 is TGTGCCAGTAGTAGCCTGAGGGCCAAACCCTACGAGCAGTACTTC. The J gene is TRBJ2-7, the V gene TRBV19, with a tentative D call TRBD2 (5 bases). Trimming left V 4 bases short and J 2 bases short, with 15 bases between. The CDR3 length is 15 residues. Germline loops: CDR1 LNHDA, CDR2 SQIVND (reference sequence).

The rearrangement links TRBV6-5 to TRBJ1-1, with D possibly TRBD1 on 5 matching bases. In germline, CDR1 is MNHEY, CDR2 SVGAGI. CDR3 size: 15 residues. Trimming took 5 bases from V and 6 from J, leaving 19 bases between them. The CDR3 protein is CASSKGNHGRAEAFF. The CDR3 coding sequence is TGTGCCAGCAGTAAGGGGAACCATGGAAGAGCTGAAGCTTTCTTT.

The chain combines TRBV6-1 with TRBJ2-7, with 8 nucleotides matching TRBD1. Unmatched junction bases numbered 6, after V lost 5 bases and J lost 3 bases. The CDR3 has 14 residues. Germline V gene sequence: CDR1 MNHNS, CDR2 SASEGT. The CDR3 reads CASSLNRGDYEQYF. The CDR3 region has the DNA TGTGCCAGCAGTCTTAACAGGGGGGACTACGAGCAGTACTTC.

In DNA, the CDR3 is TGTGCCAGCAGCGACGGCGGGGGACGCTACGAGCAGTACTTC. Residues: CASSDGGGRYEQYF. The chain uses TRBV11-2 and TRBJ2-7; 7 bases agree with TRBD2. The CDR3 contains 14 residues. The J segment lost 3 bases and the V segment lost 5 bases, leaving 7 bases of the junction unmatched. Germline loops: CDR1 SGHAT, CDR2 FQNNGV.

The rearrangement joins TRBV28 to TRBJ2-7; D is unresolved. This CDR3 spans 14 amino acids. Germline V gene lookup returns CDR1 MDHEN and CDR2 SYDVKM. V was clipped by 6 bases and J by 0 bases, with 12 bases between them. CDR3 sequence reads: CASSLFPGSYEQYF. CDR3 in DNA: TGTGCCAGCAGCTTGTTTCCCGGCTCCTACGAGCAGTACTTC.

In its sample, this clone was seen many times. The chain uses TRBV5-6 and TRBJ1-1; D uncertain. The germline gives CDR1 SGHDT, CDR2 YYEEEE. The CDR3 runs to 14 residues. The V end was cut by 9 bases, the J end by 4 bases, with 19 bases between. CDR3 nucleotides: TGTGCCACCTTGACGAGGCGGTGGCCCACTGAAGCTTTCTTT. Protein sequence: CATLTRRWPTEAFF.

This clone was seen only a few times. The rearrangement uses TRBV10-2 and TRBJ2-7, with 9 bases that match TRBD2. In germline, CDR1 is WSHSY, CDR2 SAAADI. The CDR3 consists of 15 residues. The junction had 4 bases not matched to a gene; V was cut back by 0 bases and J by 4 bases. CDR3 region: CASSESGGRGYEQYF. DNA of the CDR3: TGCGCCAGCAGTGAGTCGGGCGGGAGGGGATACGAGCAGTACTTC.

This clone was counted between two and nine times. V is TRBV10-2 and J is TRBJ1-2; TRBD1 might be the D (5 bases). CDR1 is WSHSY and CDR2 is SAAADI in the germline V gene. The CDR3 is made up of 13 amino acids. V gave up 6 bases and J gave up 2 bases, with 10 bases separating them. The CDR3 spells CASRTTANYGYTF. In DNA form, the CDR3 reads TGCGCCAGCAGGACGACAGCAAACTATGGCTACACCTTC.

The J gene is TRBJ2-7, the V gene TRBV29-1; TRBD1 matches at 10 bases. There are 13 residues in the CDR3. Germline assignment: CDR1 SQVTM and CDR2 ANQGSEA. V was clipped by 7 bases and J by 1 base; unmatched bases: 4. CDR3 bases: TGCAGCGCTTGGACAGGGGGTTCCTACGAGCAGTACTTC. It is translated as CSAWTGGSYEQYF.

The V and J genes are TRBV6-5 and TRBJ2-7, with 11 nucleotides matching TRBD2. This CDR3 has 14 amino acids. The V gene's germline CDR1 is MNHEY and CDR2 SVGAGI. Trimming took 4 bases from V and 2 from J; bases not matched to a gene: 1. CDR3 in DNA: TGTGCCAGCAGTTCGACTAGCGGGGCCTACGAGCAGTACTTC. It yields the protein CASSSTSGAYEQYF.

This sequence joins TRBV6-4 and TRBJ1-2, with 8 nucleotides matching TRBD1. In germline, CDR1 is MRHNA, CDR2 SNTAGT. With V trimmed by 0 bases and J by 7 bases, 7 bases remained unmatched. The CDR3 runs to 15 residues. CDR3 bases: TGTGCCAGCAGTGACTCTGCAGGGGGCGGTCGTGGCTACACCTTC. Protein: CASSDSAGGGRGYTF.

CDR3 bases: TGTGCCAGCAGCCAAGATCGGGAGGGCCAAGAGACCCAGTACTTC. This encodes CASSQDREGQETQYF. This chain connects TRBV4-2 to TRBJ2-5, with 8 bases lining up with TRBD2. The J segment lost 1 base and the V segment lost 0 bases, leaving 1 base of the junction unmatched. This CDR3 is 15 amino acids long. Per the germline V gene, CDR1 is LGHNA and CDR2 is YNFKEQ.

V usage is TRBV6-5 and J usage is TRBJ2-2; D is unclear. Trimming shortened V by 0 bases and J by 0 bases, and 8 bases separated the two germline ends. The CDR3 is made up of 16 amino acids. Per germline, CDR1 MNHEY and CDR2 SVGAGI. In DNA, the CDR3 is TGTGCCAGCAGTTACTCGGACCTAACGAACACCGGGGAGCTGTTTTTT. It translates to CASSYSDLTNTGELFF.

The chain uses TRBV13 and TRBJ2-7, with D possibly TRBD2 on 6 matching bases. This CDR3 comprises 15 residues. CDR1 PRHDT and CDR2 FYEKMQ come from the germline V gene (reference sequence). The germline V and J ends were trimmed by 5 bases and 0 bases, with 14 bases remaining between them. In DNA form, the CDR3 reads TGTGCCAGCAGCACGCGGGAAGAGGGCTCCTACGAGCAGTACTTC. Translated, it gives CASSTREEGSYEQYF. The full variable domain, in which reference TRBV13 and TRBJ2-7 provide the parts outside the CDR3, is AAGVIQSPRHLIKEKRETATLKCYPIPRHDTVYWYQQGPGQDPQFLISFYEKMQSDKGSIPDRFSAQQFSDYHSELNMSSLELGDSALYFCASSTREEGSYEQYFGPGTRLTVT.

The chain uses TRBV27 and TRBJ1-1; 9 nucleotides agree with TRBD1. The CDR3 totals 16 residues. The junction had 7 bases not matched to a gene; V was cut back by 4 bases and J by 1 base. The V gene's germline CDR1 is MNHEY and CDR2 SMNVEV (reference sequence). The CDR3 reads CASSSYRGRRNTEAFF. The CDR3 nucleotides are TGTGCCAGCAGTTCATACAGGGGGCGCCGGAACACTGAAGCTTTCTTT.